This TCR beta chain was profiled in a study of naive and memory T cell subsets. Points from the study as a whole: A few larger clonotypes appeared in naive repertoires, especially CD8, possibly memory cells re-expressing CD45RA.

The beta constant-region primer was an equimolar mix of two oligonucleotides covering TRBC1 and TRBC2. Four rounds of PCR amplified the ligated cDNA using nested alpha and beta constant-region primers plus SP2. TCRdb used MiXCR to reprocess the UMI-ligation and nested PCR reads, holding one entry per CDR3 protein. Of more than 95,000 distinct CDR3 sequences detected, 13% to 15% appear once; the ten largest clones hold about 3%. Four subsets defined by CD45RA and CD27 were sorted after CD3, CD4, CD8 and live/dead staining. The table lists this clonotype with a few counts. The antigen is not known. With 4 bases clipped from V and 5 bases from J, the junction kept 3 bases outside the gene matches. Germline CDR1 and CDR2: SGHNT and YENEEA. CDR3 size: 14 residues.

V is TRBV11-3 and J is TRBJ2-1, with TRBD2 identical over 9 bases. The receptor was derived from a human donor in good health. The sequenced sample was naive CD8+ T cells from blood. As DNA, the CDR3 is TGTGCCAGCAGCTCGCGGGAGGGTGACAATGAGCAGTTCTTC. Protein product: CASSSREGDNEQFF.